This TCR beta chain was recorded in a study of cytomegalovirus exposure and HLA in healthy donors. CDR1 and CDR2 from the germline V gene are SGHAT and FQDESV (reference sequence). This CDR3 has 14 amino acids. Trimming pared 4 bases from V and 4 bases from J, leaving 10 bases between. The PCR had 60 Vbeta and 13 Jbeta primers. Profiling relied on immunoSEQ multiplex PCR, and the TCRdb table lists in-frame clones only, not all of them. Here the sample spans roughly 200,000 clones, about four fifths being singletons. This sequence was found in a female donor in good health and CMV-seronegative. This rearrangement joins TRBV11-1 to TRBJ2-2; the D gene is possibly TRBD2 (6 bases). Sequencing used PBMCs. CDR3: CASSSVGGTGELFF. The CDR3 DNA follows: TGTGCCAGCAGCTCGGTCGGGGGCACCGGGGAGCTGTTTTTT.